The next 30 T cell receptor beta chains were all read from a single sample in a study of T cells in Graves' hyperthyroidism and ophthalmopathy. Researchers amplified the TCR beta CDR3 regions from RNA transcripts. TCR CDR3 underwent first-round RT-PCR with the HTBI primer set. TCRdb ran MiXCR on the multiplex PCR reads and lists one entry per CDR3 protein. The sample shows 480,000 or so distinct CDR3 sequences, 35% to 50% of them seen only once. Sequencing used peripheral blood or thyroid tissue (not recorded which). Source of these receptors: an adult woman with Graves' disease, either hyperthyroidism or ophthalmopathy (not recorded which).

This rearrangement joins TRBV7-9 to TRBJ1-6, with a weak D call TRBD1 (5 bases). CDR3 length equals 15 residues. Germline CDR1 reads SEHNR; CDR2 reads FQNEAQ (reference sequence). V was cut by 1 base and J by 6 bases, with 10 bases left in between. CDR3 sequence reads: CASSLGRDGNSPLHF. The DNA for the CDR3 is TGTGCCAGCAGCTTAGGCAGGGACGGTAATTCACCCCTCCACTTT.

The chain uses TRBV20-1 and TRBJ2-7, with a tentative D call TRBD2 (6 bases). Germline-derived CDR1 and CDR2 are DFQATT and SNEGSKA (reference sequence). Trimming shortened V by 2 bases and J by 2 bases, and 16 bases separated the two germline ends. The length of the CDR3 is 15 residues. As DNA, the CDR3 is TGCAGTGCTAGACCCTTGCGGGGAATGACCTACGAGCAGTACTTC. Residues: CSARPLRGMTYEQYF.

This chain uses TRBV10-3 with TRBJ2-5; 13 bases map to TRBD2. The CDR3 extends over 14 amino acids. The V gene end was trimmed by 6 bases and the J gene end by 3 bases; junction bases not matched to a gene: 1. From germline, CDR1 is ENHRY and CDR2 SYGVKD. CDR3 in amino acids: CAISGTSGKETQYF. For the CDR3, the DNA is TGTGCCATCAGCGGGACTAGCGGGAAAGAGACCCAGTACTTC.

The rearrangement uses TRBV7-2 and TRBJ2-5; the match to TRBD1 covers 9 bases. This CDR3 is built from 15 residues. Looked up from germline, CDR1 is SGHTA and CDR2 is FQGNSA. The V gene end was trimmed by 6 bases and the J gene end by 5 bases; junction bases not matched to a gene: 10. The CDR3 nucleotides read TGTGCCAGCAGAGCACCCGGGACAGGGAACGAGACCCAGTACTTC. This translates into CASRAPGTGNETQYF.

The chain combines TRBV7-9 with TRBJ1-1, with D unclear. This CDR3 spans 15 amino acids. The V end lost 6 bases, the J end lost 1 base, and 15 bases lay between the germline ends. In germline, CDR1 is SEHNR, CDR2 FQNEAQ (reference sequence). CDR3 coding DNA: TGTGCCAGCAGTTTATCGAACAGCGGGAACACTGAAGCTTTCTTT. Protein product: CASSLSNSGNTEAFF.

The V call is TRBV11-2, the J call TRBJ2-7; 10 bases line up with TRBD1. The germline V gene encodes CDR1 SGHAT and CDR2 FQNNGV. V lost 5 bases to trimming and J lost 6 bases; unmatched junction nucleotides: 7. This CDR3 spans 14 amino acids. CDR3 bases: TGTGCCAGCAGCCCTCTCTGGGACAGGGGCGAGCAGTACTTC. It translates to CASSPLWDRGEQYF.

The chain uses TRBV6-6 and TRBJ1-5, with TRBD1 matching 7 bases. Germline V lookup: CDR1 MNHNY, CDR2 SVGAGI (reference sequence). CDR3 length equals 15 residues. V was clipped by 4 bases and J by 5 bases; unmatched bases: 8. DNA of the CDR3: TGTGCCAGCAGTTTAGGTCGGACAGGTCATCAGCCCCAGCATTTT. Translation: CASSLGRTGHQPQHF.

This clonotype was counted between two and nine times. The rearrangement joins TRBV15 to TRBJ2-5; TRBD1 matches at 8 bases. Germline loops: CDR1 LNHNV, CDR2 YYDKDF (reference sequence). CDR3 length: 15 residues. Trimming removed 1 base from V and 2 bases from J; junction bases left unmatched: 3. CDR3 in DNA: TGTGCCACCAGCAGAGGCGGGACAGGTCAAGAGACCCAGTACTTC. Protein: CATSRGGTGQETQYF.

The chain combines TRBV10-3 with TRBJ2-7; the D gene is possibly TRBD1 (6 bases). The CDR3 consists of 14 residues. Between the trimmed V and J ends, which lost 7 bases and 4 bases, there was a span of 17 bases. Germline loops: CDR1 ENHRY, CDR2 SYGVKD. The DNA for the CDR3 is TGTGCCATCACTGAAGGGGGACCTTCTTACGAGCAGTACTTC. Protein: CAITEGGPSYEQYF.

V and J are TRBV7-6 and TRBJ1-2; 10 bases are a match to TRBD1. V lost 5 bases to trimming and J lost 0 bases; unmatched junction nucleotides: 6. Germline values: CDR1 SGHVS, CDR2 FNYEAQ. The CDR3 runs to 16 residues. The DNA for the CDR3 is TGTGCCAGCAGCCATGGACAGGGGGTTCCTAACTATGGCTACACCTTC. It is translated as CASSHGQGVPNYGYTF. The variable domain in full, completed from reference TRBV7-6 and TRBJ1-2, reads GAGVSQSPRYKVTKRGQDVALRCDPISGHVSLYWYRQALGQGPEFLTYFNYEAQQDKSGLPNDRFSAERPEGSISTLTIQRTEQRDSAMYRCASSHGQGVPNYGYTFGSGTRLTVV.

The chain uses TRBV12-3 or TRBV12-4 and TRBJ2-5; 9 bases are shared with TRBD1. Germline trimming cut 6 bases from V and 5 bases from J; bases unmatched to any gene: 7. The CDR3 spans 14 residues. This CDR3 reads CASRDGQGQETQYF. CDR3 sequence (DNA): TGTGCCAGCAGAGACGGACAGGGGCAGGAGACCCAGTACTTC.

The chain joins TRBV7-3 to TRBJ1-6; 11 positions match TRBD1. Germline V lookup: CDR1 SGHTA, CDR2 FQGTGA. CDR3 length equals 16 residues. After removal of 5 bases from V and 6 bases from J, the junction contained 6 bases not matched to a gene. This CDR3 reads CASSQSGQGGNSPLHF. For the CDR3, the DNA is TGTGCCAGCAGCCAGTCGGGACAGGGGGGTAATTCACCCCTCCACTTT.

CDR3 sequence reads: CASSGNRGSSQPQYF. CDR3 DNA: TGTGCCAGCAGTGGAAACAGGGGGTCGAGTCAGCCCCAGTACTTC. This chain joins TRBV2 and TRBJ2-5; the match to TRBD1 covers 8 bases. Unmatched junction bases numbered 13, after V lost 4 bases and J lost 9 bases. Per the germline V gene, CDR1 is SNHLY and CDR2 is FYNNEI. The CDR3 is 15 residues long.

There are a few counts of this clonotype. V is TRBV29-1 and J is TRBJ2-5; the D is unclear. The CDR3 extends over 13 amino acids. V lost 8 bases, J lost 4 bases, and 17 bases lay in between. Germline loops: CDR1 SQVTM, CDR2 ANQGSEA. The CDR3 loop is CSLIGGMTETQYF. The CDR3 nucleotides are TGCAGCTTGATAGGTGGGATGACAGAGACCCAGTACTTC.

The chain uses TRBV28 and TRBJ1-1; no clear D. V was clipped by 8 bases and J by 1 base, with 20 bases between them. This CDR3 spans 16 amino acids. Per germline, CDR1 MDHEN and CDR2 SYDVKM. The CDR3 here is CASFFIGFFGNTEAFF. The CDR3, as DNA: TGTGCCAGCTTCTTTATCGGGTTTTTTGGGAACACTGAAGCTTTCTTT. The variable domain in full, completed from reference TRBV28 and TRBJ1-1, reads DVKVTQSSRYLVKRTGEKVFLECVQDMDHENMFWYRQDPGLGLRLIYFSYDVKMKEKGDIPEGYSVSREKKERFSLILESASTNQTSMYLCASFFIGFFGNTEAFFGQGTRLTVV.

In the case of this clonotype: A much larger clone differs from this one at a single base, so this may be a read error. The CDR3 loop reads CASTDRGRAEETQHF. The CDR3 region has the DNA TGTGCCAGCACCGACCGGGGGAGGGCGGAAGAGACCCAGCACTTC. The chain recombines TRBV7-8 with TRBJ2-5; 7 bases line up with TRBD2. Germline CDR1 SGHVS, CDR2 FQNEAQ. CDR3 length: 15 amino acids.

This clonotype was seen many times. The CDR3 protein is CAIRQGGGGTEAFF. CDR3 nucleotide sequence: TGTGCCATCAGACAGGGGGGAGGAGGCACTGAAGCTTTCTTT. V and J are TRBV10-3 and TRBJ1-1, with 8 bases that match TRBD1. V trimming: 6 bases; J trimming: 4 bases; junction bases outside the gene matches: 7. The CDR3 is 14 amino acids. Germline V gene data show CDR1 as ENHRY and CDR2 as SYGVKD.

This chain links TRBV19 with TRBJ2-7; D possibly corresponds to TRBD2 (5 bases). The ends were cut back, 6 bases at V and 4 bases at J, with 16 bases in the middle. This CDR3 is built from 14 residues. CDR1 and CDR2 (germline): LNHDA, SQIVND (reference sequence). The CDR3 DNA sequence: TGTGCCAGTAGGAAGGGAGATCCCTCTTACGAGCAGTACTTC. This gives the protein CASRKGDPSYEQYF.

This clonotype was seen only a few times. The chain has TRBV29-1 and TRBJ1-4; 8 bases agree with TRBD1. The CDR3 consists of 13 residues. The germline V gene has CDR1 SQVTM and CDR2 ANQGSEA. Trimming took 7 bases from V and 4 from J; bases not matched to a gene: 5. The CDR3, as DNA: TGCAGCGGTGGACAGGGCTTTAATGAAAAACTGTTTTTT. It specifies CSGGQGFNEKLFF.

This sequence joins TRBV2 and TRBJ2-7; 7 bases agree with TRBD1. This CDR3 has 14 residues. The V segment lost 7 bases and the J segment 1 base; nucleotides outside the gene matches: 7. Germline lookup yields CDR1 SNHLY and CDR2 FYNNEI. This CDR3 is CASIHQGVSYEQYF. The DNA for the CDR3 is TGTGCCAGCATCCATCAGGGGGTATCCTACGAGCAGTACTTC.

Details on this clonotype: At one of its ends the junction is not consistent with the germline gene, which may arise from a read error. The rearrangement joins TRBV7-9 to TRBJ1-1; unclear D gene. The CDR3 extends over 12 amino acids. CDR1 is SEHNR and CDR2 is FQNEAQ in the germline V gene (reference sequence). In nucleotides, the CDR3 is TGTGCCAGCGGCTTTCGGAACACTGAAGCTTTCTTT. It codes for CASGFRNTEAFF.

This clonotype appeared a few times. The chain is built from TRBV10-2 and TRBJ1-5; D perhaps matches TRBD1 (6 bases). Deletions cut 8 bases from V and 7 bases from J, with 12 bases between. The CDR3 runs 12 residues. Germline V gives CDR1 WSHSY, CDR2 SAAADI. CDR3 DNA: TGCGCCAGCGGCAGGGGCCAACAGCCCCAGCATTTT. Translated, it gives CASGRGQQPQHF.

The chain joins TRBV7-3 to TRBJ2-3, with D unresolved. Germline V CDR1 and CDR2: SGHTA, FQGTGA. This CDR3 region has 14 residues. V was cut by 5 bases and J by 5 bases, with 14 bases left in between. CDR3 bases: TGTGCCAGCAGCCCCGCGGTGGGTTTAGATACGCAGTATTTT. Its translation: CASSPAVGLDTQYF. The full variable domain, rest sourced from reference TRBV7-3 and TRBJ2-3, is GAGVSQTPSNKVTEKGKYVELRCDPISGHTALYWYRQSLGQGPEFLIYFQGTGAADDSGLPNDRFFAVRPEGSVSTLKIQRTERGDSAVYLCASSPAVGLDTQYFGPGTRLTVL.

In its sample, this clonotype was seen many times. The rearrangement uses TRBV12-3 or TRBV12-4 and TRBJ1-5, with a tentative D call TRBD1 (5 bases). The V end was cut by 3 bases, the J end by 4 bases, with 10 bases between. The CDR3 extends over 14 amino acids. CDR3 amino acids: CASSFRQTNQPQHF. The DNA of the CDR3 is TGTGCCAGCAGTTTTAGACAGACAAATCAGCCCCAGCATTTT.

This clonotype was seen only a few times. The V gene is TRBV14, the J gene TRBJ1-6; D unresolved. The CDR3 is 13 amino acids. V lost 4 bases, J lost 6 bases, and 7 bases lay in between. Germline V CDR1 and CDR2: SGHDN, FVKESK. In DNA, the CDR3 is TGTGCCAGCAGCCCCCACAGTAATTCACCCCTCCACTTT. It codes for CASSPHSNSPLHF.

The chain has TRBV29-1 and TRBJ2-5; TRBD2 agrees at 11 bases. CDR1 SQVTM and CDR2 ANQGSEA come from the germline V gene. The J segment lost 4 bases and the V segment lost 4 bases, leaving 5 bases of the junction unmatched. The CDR3 covers 14 residues. The CDR3 nucleotides read TGCAGCGTTGCCGAAGGACTAGCGGGAGAGACCCAGTACTTC. Translation: CSVAEGLAGETQYF.

This clonotype was seen a few times. The chain couples TRBV11-2 to TRBJ1-6, with TRBD1 matching over 8 bases. Germline V CDR1 and CDR2: SGHAT, FQNNGV. The V and J ends lost 4 bases and 7 bases, in that order; junction bases with no gene match: 18. This CDR3 has 19 residues. Written as DNA, the CDR3 is TGTGCCAGCAGCTCGCTACAAGTGTCTAGACAGGGGAGGAATTCACCCCTCCACTTT. Its protein is CASSSLQVSRQGRNSPLHF.

This clonotype was counted only a few times. V is TRBV7-2 and J is TRBJ1-1, with a tentative D call TRBD1 (6 bases). V lost 10 bases and J lost 9, with 15 bases in between. This CDR3 region has 11 residues. Germline-derived CDR1 and CDR2 are SGHTA and FQGNSA. The CDR3 sequence is CATTEGEKAFF. The CDR3 bases are TGTGCCACCACCGAGGGGGAAAAAGCTTTCTTT.

This clonotype was recorded at least ten times. The V gene is TRBV20-1, the J gene TRBJ1-1; a weak D match, TRBD1 (5 bases). The CDR3 contains 14 residues. Germline V gene lookup returns CDR1 DFQATT and CDR2 SNEGSKA (reference sequence). The V end lost 6 bases, the J end lost 5 bases, and 19 bases lay between the germline ends. CDR3 protein: CSAKKTEGRTEAFF. CDR3 DNA sequence: TGCAGTGCCAAAAAGACAGAGGGGCGGACTGAAGCTTTCTTT.

Worth noting for this clonotype: Lacking the conserved final phenylalanine or tryptophan, this CDR3 likely reflects a read error. The DNA is left out, because the CDR3 cannot be placed on it with certainty; the CDR3 is given as TCRdb lists it. The chain carries TRBV20-1 and TRBJ2-5; the DNA was not used to check the table's D call, TRBD2. Germline assignment: CDR1 DFQATT and CDR2 SNEGSKA (reference sequence). Ends included, the CDR3 has 10 residues. CDR3 amino acids: CSARDGSSLL.